This is a list of T cell receptor beta chains from one sample in a study of molecular identifiers for immune sequencing clone quantification. Via MiXCR, TCRdb re-called the PCR reads, giving one row per CDR3 protein. The sample has some 580,000 distinct CDR3 sequences; 25% are singletons. Sequencing was done on a sample of naive CD8+ T cells from blood, with Jurkat cell RNA spiked in. The source is a human donor in good health. Some libraries in this study had Jurkat cell RNA spiked in. CDR3s include the opening cysteine and the closing phenylalanine or tryptophan. Each record gives: J gene, clone size, D gene, V gene, CDR3 DNA, CDR3 protein. D genes are given only for firm matches. Clone size is given for some rows only: seen once, a few or many times, or a class if the clone is expanded.

TRBJ2-7 | few | - | TRBV4-1 | TGCGCCAGCAGCCAAGTACACATATCCCACGAGCAGTACTTC | CASSQVHISHEQYF
TRBJ1-6 | many | TRBD1 | TRBV4-3 | TGCGCCAGCAGCCAAGATCCAGGGGGCGATTCTAATTCACCCCTCCACTTT | CASSQDPGGDSNSPLHF
TRBJ2-7 | - | - | TRBV5-8 | TGTGCCAGCAGCCCCCGGACCTTCCCCTCCTACGAGCAGTACTTC | CASSPRTFPSYEQYF
TRBJ1-1 | - | - | TRBV27 | TGTGCCAGCAGTTCCAGCCCCCCAGCCCCGAAGACTGAAGCTTTCTTT | CASSSSPPAPKTEAFF
TRBJ2-7 | many | - | TRBV20-1 | TGCAGTGCGACAACAGAACAGGGCCAGGACGAGCAGTACTTC | CSATTEQGQDEQYF
TRBJ2-1 | few | TRBD1 | TRBV5-3 | TGTACCAGCAGCTTGTACGGGACAGGGGAATATGAGCAGTTCTTC | CTSSLYGTGEYEQFF
TRBJ1-1 | many | - | TRBV20-1 | TGCAGTGCTAGTCCTGACAGTAACACTGAAGCTTTCTTT | CSASPDSNTEAFF
TRBJ2-7 | few | - | TRBV6-2/TRBV6-3 | TGTGCCAGCAGGAACCGGGACGCCGGAGTAGGCGAGCAGTACTTC | CASRNRDAGVGEQYF
TRBJ2-3 | - | TRBD1 | TRBV5-6 | TGTGCCAGCAGCTTGGATACAGGGGTAGATACGCAGTATTTT | CASSLDTGVDTQYF
TRBJ2-2 | - | TRBD2 | TRBV24-1 | TGTGCCACCAGTGATCCCTGGGGGGGGTCTAACACCGGGGAGCTGTTTTTT | CATSDPWGGSNTGELFF
TRBJ2-5 | - | - | TRBV27 | TGTGCCAGCAGTCCCGAGGGGGTACTGGAGACCCAGCACTTC | CASSPEGVLETQHF
TRBJ1-1 | - | - | TRBV4-1 | TGCGCCAGCAGCCATCTTTTGGGAAACACTGAAGCTTTCTTT | CASSHLLGNTEAFF
TRBJ2-7 | - | TRBD1 | TRBV13 | TGTGCCAGCAGCTTGGGACAGGGAAGTCGGTACGAGCAGTACTTC | CASSLGQGSRYEQYF
TRBJ2-7 | few | - | TRBV6-2/TRBV6-3 | TGTGCCAGCAGCTCCCTTCCAACTCCCGAGCAGTACTTC | CASSSLPTPEQYF
TRBJ2-1 | many | TRBD2 | TRBV5-4 | TGTGCCAGCAGCCCGGGACTAGCGGGAGGGCCCAGTGAGCAGTTCTTC | CASSPGLAGGPSEQFF
TRBJ2-5 | - | - | TRBV6-2/TRBV6-3 | TGTGCCAGCAGTTACGGGGTAGAGGGGCCACAAGAGACCCAGTACTTC | CASSYGVEGPQETQYF
TRBJ2-5 | - | - | TRBV7-7 | TGTGCCAGCAGCTTAGCCGAGAGGTCGGGAGTTTTTCGGGTATACTTC | CASSLAERSGVFRVYF
TRBJ1-1 | - | - | TRBV12-3/TRBV12-4 | TGTGCCAGCGGGAGTTTATCCGGGGGCACTGAAGCTTTCTTT | CASGSLSGGTEAFF
TRBJ1-4 | - | - | TRBV9 | TGTGCCAGCAGCGGGGCCGAGGAGGTGGATGAAAAACTGTTTTTT | CASSGAEEVDEKLFF
TRBJ2-5 | many | TRBD1 | TRBV12-3/TRBV12-4 | TGTGCCAGCAGTTCCCCTCCTTTTCATCAGGGGGAACAAGAGACCCAGTACTTC | CASSSPPFHQGEQETQYF
TRBJ2-7 | many | TRBD1 | TRBV20-1 | TGCAGTGCTATGGACAGGGTTTTCTACGAGCAGTACTTC | CSAMDRVFYEQYF
TRBJ2-5 | few | TRBD1 | TRBV19 | TGTGCCAGTAGTGCAGGGGGCATTGAGACCCAGTACTTC | CASSAGGIETQYF
TRBJ2-6 | many | - | TRBV13 | TGTGCCAGCAGCTTAGGCCTAAGCAGGGACCCATCTGGGGCCAACGTCCTGACTTTC | CASSLGLSRDPSGANVLTF
TRBJ1-2 | - | TRBD1 | TRBV5-8 | TGTGCCAGCTCTCTCGAGGGGGCGGGGGACTCCGACTACACCTTC | CASSLEGAGDSDYTF
TRBJ2-7 | many | - | TRBV6-1 | TGTGCCAGCGCCAGGGGTCTTTACTACGAGCAGTACTTC | CASARGLYYEQYF
TRBJ1-5 | few | - | TRBV30 | TGTGCCTGGAAGGAGGGCAATCAGCCCCAGCATTTT | CAWKEGNQPQHF
TRBJ2-7 | - | - | TRBV29-1 | TGCAGCGTGACAGTTTACTACGAGCAGTACTTC | CSVTVYYEQYF
TRBJ1-1 | few | - | TRBV28 | TGTGCCAGCAGTCCCGCCGGGGGAGGGAACACTGAAGCTTTCTTT | CASSPAGGGNTEAFF
TRBJ1-3 | few | - | TRBV6-6 | TGTGCCAGCAAACTGGGGGGAAACACCATATATTTT | CASKLGGNTIYF
TRBJ2-7 | - | - | TRBV30 | TGTGCCTGGAGTATAGCTAAACGGCTCGAGCAGTACTTC | CAWSIAKRLEQYF
TRBJ1-5 | many | - | TRBV5-5 | TGTGCCAGCAGCTTTGAGGGGGACAGCAATCAGCCCCAGCATTTT | CASSFEGDSNQPQHF
TRBJ2-5 | few | - | TRBV6-1 | TGTGCCAGCAGAGCAAGATACCAAGAGACCCAGTACTTC | CASRARYQETQYF
TRBJ1-5 | many | - | TRBV9 | TGTGCCAGCAGCGTAGATGGAGGCAATCAGCCCCAGCATTTT | CASSVDGGNQPQHF
TRBJ2-3 | - | TRBD2 | TRBV6-2/TRBV6-3 | TGTGTCAGCAGGGCGGGGACTAGCTGGGATACGCAGTATTTT | CVSRAGTSWDTQYF
TRBJ1-2 | few | - | TRBV6-2/TRBV6-3 | TGTGCCAGCAGTTACTCGACGCGTGACCCCAGGGCAGACCAACACAGCTATGGCTACACCTTC | CASSYSTRDPRADQHSYGYTF
TRBJ1-4 | few | - | TRBV12-3/TRBV12-4 | TGTGCCAGCAGTTTAGATGACCGGAGGGGGGAAAAACTGTTTTTT | CASSLDDRRGEKLFF
TRBJ2-7 | - | TRBD2 | TRBV12-3/TRBV12-4 | TGTGCCAGCAAACTTAGCGGGACCTACGAGCAGTGCTTC | CASKLSGTYEQCF
TRBJ1-3 | - | - | TRBV28 | TGTGCCAGCAGCCCAGTCTCTGGAAACACCTTATATTTT | CASSPVSGNTLYF
TRBJ1-1 | many | - | TRBV7-9 | TGTGCCAGCAGCACCATCACAGGGATGGCTGAAGCTTTCTTT | CASSTITGMAEAFF
TRBJ2-3 | - | TRBD1 | TRBV7-9 | TGTGCCAGCAGCGACCGGGACAGTAGCAGTAGCGAGCACACAGATACGCAGTATTTT | CASSDRDSSSSEHTDTQYF
TRBJ2-7 | - | - | TRBV20-1 | TGCAGTGTTAGACGTCTAGGGACCTACGAGCAGTACTTC | CSVRRLGTYEQYF
TRBJ2-2 | - | TRBD2 | TRBV4-1 | TGCGCCAGCAGCCGATCCGGGGCTAGCGGGGTTACCGGGGAGCTGTTTTTT | CASSRSGASGVTGELFF
TRBJ2-7 | - | - | TRBV11-2 | TGTGCCAGCAGCTTTGGAAAGGAGTACTCCTACGAGCAGTACTTC | CASSFGKEYSYEQYF
TRBJ1-1 | - | - | TRBV11-2 | TGTGCCAGCAGTCCAGACGGTCTACTGAACACTGAAGCTTTCTTT | CASSPDGLLNTEAFF
TRBJ2-2 | - | TRBD2 | TRBV7-2 | TGTGCCAGCAGCTCAGATCCGGGACTAGAGTGGCCCGGGGAGCTGTTTTTT | CASSSDPGLEWPGELFF
TRBJ2-7 | few | TRBD1 | TRBV11-3 | TGTGCCAGCAGCCCCAAACCGGGACAGGGGGCGGGAGAGCAGTACTTC | CASSPKPGQGAGEQYF